Listed below are T cell receptor beta chains from one sample, sequenced in a study of a mutant IDH1 vaccine in newly diagnosed glioma. Method: immunoSEQ multiplex PCR; TCRdb's copy keeps in-frame clones and lacks some. Here the sample spans around 59,000 clones, 75% to 95% being singletons. This material consisted of PBMCs, taken from a glioma patient treated with radiotherapy, temozolomide or both. These receptors were collected from a man in his fifties or sixties with glioma. The CDR3 runs from the conserved cysteine through the conserved F or W. D genes are given only for firm matches. The size of a clone is reported for some rows only, either as once, few or many, or as a class for expanded clones.

D gene | clone size | J gene | V gene | CDR3 DNA | CDR3 protein
TRBD1 | NA | TRBJ2-2 | TRBV7-9 | TGTGCCAGCAGTCCCGACGGGACAGGGGGTACCGGGGAGCTGTTTTTT | CASSPDGTGGTGELFF
NA | NA | TRBJ1-1 | TRBV6-5 | TGTGCCAGCAGGAGGACGGTGAACACTGAAGCTTTCTTT | CASRRTVNTEAFF
NA | NA | TRBJ1-1 | TRBV28 | TGTGCCAGCAGTTTATCAGGGTTAAGAACTGAAGCTTTCTTT | CASSLSGLRTEAFF
TRBD1 | NA | TRBJ1-1 | TRBV5-1 | TGCGCCAGCAGCGTCCAGACAGGGAGAAACACTGAAGCTTTCTTT | CASSVQTGRNTEAFF
TRBD1 | NA | TRBJ2-1 | TRBV27 | TGTGCCAGCAGTTTAGTCGGTGGGACAGGGGGCCGTGTTGAGCAGTTCTTC | CASSLVGGTGGRVEQFF
NA | NA | TRBJ2-7 | TRBV4-3 | TGCGCCAGCAGCCAAGATGGGGGTCCCTACGAGCAGTACTTC | CASSQDGGPYEQYF
TRBD1 | NA | TRBJ2-5 | TRBV7-9 | TGTGCCAGCAGCCCAGACAGGGTCCAAGAGACCCAGTACTTC | CASSPDRVQETQYF
NA | NA | TRBJ2-7 | TRBV28 | TGTGCCAGCAGTTTATTTCCCGGACAATACGAGCAGTACTTC | CASSLFPGQYEQYF
NA | NA | TRBJ2-7 | TRBV27 | TGTGCCAGCAGTTTAACAGGGCTTAGCTCCTACGAGCAGTACTTC | CASSLTGLSSYEQYF
NA | NA | TRBJ1-1 | TRBV11-2 | TGTGCCAGCAGCTTAGAGCTCGGGGATCGAGCTTTCTTT | CASSLELGDRAFF
NA | NA | TRBJ2-2 | TRBV19 | TGTGCCAGTACCCTGGAGCCGGCCGGGGAGCTGTTTTTT | CASTLEPAGELFF
TRBD2 | NA | TRBJ2-1 | TRBV29-1 | TGCAGCGTTGAGGCGGGACCTAGCGGGAGCTTCCGAAATGAGCAGTTCTTC | CSVEAGPSGSFRNEQFF
TRBD1 | few | TRBJ1-5 | TRBV2 | TGTGCCAGCCAGACAGGGCTCAGGAATCAGCCCCAGCATTTT | CASQTGLRNQPQHF
TRBD1 | few | TRBJ1-2 | TRBV10-3 | TGTGCCACCAGGGGGGGGACAGGGCACTATGGCTACACCTTC | CATRGGTGHYGYTF
NA | once | TRBJ2-5 | TRBV5-5 | TGTGCCAGCACCCCCCTTTTCCCGACGGCACAAGAGACCCAGTACTTC | CASTPLFPTAQETQYF
NA | NA | TRBJ1-1 | TRBV7-8 | TGTGCCAGCAGCCGTCGCGTGGGGCAGGGGTCCACTGAAGCTTTCTTT | CASSRRVGQGSTEAFF
NA | NA | TRBJ1-2 | TRBV4-3 | TGCGCCAGCAGCCAATCCACAGTTGTGAAGGGCTACACCTTC | CASSQSTVVKGYTF
NA | NA | TRBJ2-3 | TRBV4-2 | TGTGCCAGCAGCCAAGATCTGGGGACCGGCCTAGTTTGGGCGGGCAGAGATACGCAGTATTTC | CASSQDLGTGLVWAGRDTQYF
TRBD2 | once | TRBJ2-3 | TRBV4-2 | TGTGCCAGCAGCCAAGAGTGGGTAGCGGGAGATACGCAGTATTTT | CASSQEWVAGDTQYF
NA | few | TRBJ1-5 | TRBV5-1 | TGCGCCAGCAGCTTGTCCCCGGACAGCAATCAGCCCCAGCATTTT | CASSLSPDSNQPQHF
NA | NA | TRBJ1-2 | TRBV7-8 | TGTGCCAGCAGCTTAGCGCTAGTCGACCGCTACTATGGCTACACCTTC | CASSLALVDRYYGYTF
TRBD2 | NA | TRBJ2-6 | TRBV27 | TGTGCCAGCCGACCGGCAGGCGGGAGGGCCCTTGGGGCCAACGTCCTGACTTTC | CASRPAGGRALGANVLTF
NA | few | TRBJ1-5 | TRBV5-1 | TGCGCCAGCAGCTCTGACGGGACCCCAAATCAGCCCCAGCATTTT | CASSSDGTPNQPQHF
NA | few | TRBJ2-7 | TRBV30 | TGTGCCTGGAGTGTTAGCGTCGAGCAGTACTTC | CAWSVSVEQYF
NA | NA | TRBJ2-7 | TRBV18 | TGTGCCAGCTCACCACGTGAAGGGGAGCAGTACTTC | CASSPREGEQYF
NA | NA | TRBJ2-3 | TRBV25-1 | TGTGCCAGCAGTGAATCCCCCGCTACGCAGTATTTT | CASSESPATQYF
NA | few | TRBJ1-1 | TRBV7-9 | TGTGCCAGCAGCTTAGCGCACGGGGGCGCTGAAGCTTTCTTT | CASSLAHGGAEAFF
NA | NA | TRBJ1-4 | TRBV10-3 | TGTGCCATCAGTGCGGGGGGGGATGAAAAACTGTTTTTT | CAISAGGDEKLFF
NA | NA | TRBJ2-6 | TRBV5-5 | TGTGCCAGCAGCTTGGCCGTGTCAGGACGACCTGGGGCCAACGTCCTGACTTTC | CASSLAVSGRPGANVLTF
NA | NA | TRBJ2-2 | TRBV18 | TGTGCCAGCTCAACTGACCTCACGGGGGAGCTGTTTTTT | CASSTDLTGELFF
NA | NA | TRBJ2-3 | TRBV6-1 | TGTGCCAGCAGTGATTCATTGGCCTCTAGCACAGATACGCAGTATTTT | CASSDSLASSTDTQYF
NA | NA | TRBJ2-7 | TRBV11-2 | TGTGCCAGCAGCTTAGGACAGAACTACGAGCAGTACTTC | CASSLGQNYEQYF
TRBD1 | NA | TRBJ2-3 | TRBV6-4 | TGTGCCAGCAGTGCAGGACAGGGGCTATCGGCAGATACGCAGTATTTT | CASSAGQGLSADTQYF
NA | once | TRBJ1-2 | TRBV19 | TGTGCCAGTAGCTGGCGGCAGGACTATGGCTACACCTTC | CASSWRQDYGYTF
NA | NA | TRBJ2-7 | TRBV14 | TGTGCCAGCAGCCTGGTGGGGACCGAGCAGTACTTC | CASSLVGTEQYF
TRBD1 | NA | TRBJ2-3 | TRBV19 | TGTGCCAGTAGTCCAGACAAGGGACAGGGTGTATATACGCAGTATTTT | CASSPDKGQGVYTQYF
TRBD1 | NA | TRBJ1-5 | TRBV6-7 | TGTGCCAGCAATGCGACAGGGCTCGATCAGCCCCAGCATTTT | CASNATGLDQPQHF
NA | NA | TRBJ1-1 | TRBV4-3 | TGCGCCAGCAGCCAAGATGTACGGGACAAGAACACTGAAGCTTTCTTT | CASSQDVRDKNTEAFF
NA | NA | TRBJ2-7 | TRBV7-3 | TGTGCCAGCAGCTTAGGAGGGCCTAACGCCTACGAGCAGTACTTC | CASSLGGPNAYEQYF
NA | few | TRBJ1-2 | TRBV10-3 | TGTGCCATCAGTGAGTCGACTCAGCTCTCTTATGGCTACACCTTC | CAISESTQLSYGYTF
TRBD1 | NA | TRBJ2-5 | TRBV30 | TGTGCCTGGAACGGCCACAGGGGGCTTAGCTTCCTTTACCAAGAGACCCAGTACTTC | CAWNGHRGLSFLYQETQYF
NA | NA | TRBJ2-7 | TRBV29-1 | TGCAGCGTTGTGGTCAGGCAGAGCGGCTGGAGATACGAGCAGTACTTC | CSVVVRQSGWRYEQYF
TRBD1 | NA | TRBJ2-4 | TRBV19 | TGTGCCAGCCAATGGACAGGAGCAAACATTCAGTACTTC | CASQWTGANIQYF
NA | NA | TRBJ1-2 | TRBV4-1 | TGCGCCAGCAGCCAAGGGATGCGAAGACAGACCTACTATGGCTACACCTTC | CASSQGMRRQTYYGYTF
NA | NA | TRBJ2-3 | TRBV7-2 | TGTGCCAGCAGGTACAATACAGATACGCAGTATTTT | CASRYNTDTQYF
NA | NA | TRBJ1-5 | TRBV2 | TGTGCCAGCAGTAACCATTGGAGCAATCAGCCCCAGCATTTT | CASSNHWSNQPQHF
NA | NA | TRBJ2-7 | TRBV19 | TGTGCCAGTAAGGATCTGGCAGCCTACGAGCAGTACTTC | CASKDLAAYEQYF
TRBD1 | NA | TRBJ2-7 | TRBV7-7 | TGTGCTAGCAGCGAAGGACAGGGGCCCTCCTACGAGCAGTACTTC | CASSEGQGPSYEQYF
TRBD2 | NA | TRBJ2-7 | TRBV5-1 | TGCGCCAGCAGCTCAGGACTAGCGGGGTCCTACGAGCAGTACTTC | CASSSGLAGSYEQYF